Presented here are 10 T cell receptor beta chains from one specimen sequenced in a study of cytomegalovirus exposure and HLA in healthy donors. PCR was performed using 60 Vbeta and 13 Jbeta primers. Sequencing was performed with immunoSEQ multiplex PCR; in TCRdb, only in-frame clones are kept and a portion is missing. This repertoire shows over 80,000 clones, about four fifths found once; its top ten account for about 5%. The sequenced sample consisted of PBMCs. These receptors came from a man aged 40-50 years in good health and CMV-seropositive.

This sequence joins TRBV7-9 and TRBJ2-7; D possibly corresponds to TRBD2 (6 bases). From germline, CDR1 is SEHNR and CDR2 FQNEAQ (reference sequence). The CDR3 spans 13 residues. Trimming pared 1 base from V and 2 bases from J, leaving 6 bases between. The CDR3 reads CASSLGTTYEQYF. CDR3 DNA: TGTGCCAGCAGCTTAGGGACTACCTACGAGCAGTACTTC.

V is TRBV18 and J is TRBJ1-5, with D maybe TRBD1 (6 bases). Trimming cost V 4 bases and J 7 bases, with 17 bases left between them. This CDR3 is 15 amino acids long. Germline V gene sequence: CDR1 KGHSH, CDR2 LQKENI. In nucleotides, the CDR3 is TGTGCCAGCTCACAAAGGTACAGGGCCGGGCAGCCCCAGCATTTT. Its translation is CASSQRYRAGQPQHF.

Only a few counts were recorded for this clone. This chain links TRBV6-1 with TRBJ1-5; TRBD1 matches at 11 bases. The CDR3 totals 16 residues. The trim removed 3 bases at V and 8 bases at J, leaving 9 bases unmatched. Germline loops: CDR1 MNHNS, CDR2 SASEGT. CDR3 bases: TGTGCCAGCAGTGAGTTAGGACAGGGGGCCGGAGAGCCCCAGCATTTT. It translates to CASSELGQGAGEPQHF.

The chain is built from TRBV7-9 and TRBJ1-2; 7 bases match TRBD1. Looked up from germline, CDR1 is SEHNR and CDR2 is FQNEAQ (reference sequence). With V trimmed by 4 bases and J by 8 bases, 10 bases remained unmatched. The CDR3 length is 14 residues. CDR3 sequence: CASSSQAGTDGYTF. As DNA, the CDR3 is TGTGCCAGCAGCTCCCAAGCCGGGACAGACGGCTACACCTTC.

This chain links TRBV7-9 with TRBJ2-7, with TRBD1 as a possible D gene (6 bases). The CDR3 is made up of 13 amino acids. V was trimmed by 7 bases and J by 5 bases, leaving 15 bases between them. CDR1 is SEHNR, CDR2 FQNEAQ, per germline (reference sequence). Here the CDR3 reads CASTPYRVNEQYF. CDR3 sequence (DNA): TGTGCCAGCACTCCCTACAGGGTTAACGAGCAGTACTTC.

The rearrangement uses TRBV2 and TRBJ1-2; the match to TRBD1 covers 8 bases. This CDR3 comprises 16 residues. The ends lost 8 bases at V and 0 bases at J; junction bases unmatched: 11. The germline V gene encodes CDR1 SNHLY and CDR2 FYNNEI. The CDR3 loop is CASPTSGGQANYGYTF. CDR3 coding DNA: TGTGCCAGCCCAACCTCCGGGGGACAGGCTAACTATGGCTACACCTTC.

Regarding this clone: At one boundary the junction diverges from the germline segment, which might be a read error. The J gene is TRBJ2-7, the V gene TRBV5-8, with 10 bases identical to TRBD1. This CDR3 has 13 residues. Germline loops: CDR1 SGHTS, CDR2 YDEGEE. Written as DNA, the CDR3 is TGTGCCAGCAGCGGCCGGGACAGGGGTTCTCCGGGCTTC. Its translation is CASSGRDRGSPGF. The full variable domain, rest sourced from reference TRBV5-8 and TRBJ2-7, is EAGVTQSPTHLIKTRGQQATLRCSPISGHTSVYWYQQALGLGLQFLLWYDEGEERNRGNFPPRFSGRQFPNYSSELNVNALELEDSALYLCASSGRDRGSPGFGPGTRLTVT.

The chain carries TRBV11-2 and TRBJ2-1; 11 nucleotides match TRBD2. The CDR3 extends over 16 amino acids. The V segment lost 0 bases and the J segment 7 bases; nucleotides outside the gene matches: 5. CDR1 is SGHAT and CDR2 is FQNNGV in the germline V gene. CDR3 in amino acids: CASSLELAGGRNEQFF. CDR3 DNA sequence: TGTGCCAGCAGCTTAGAGCTAGCGGGAGGTAGAAATGAGCAGTTCTTC.

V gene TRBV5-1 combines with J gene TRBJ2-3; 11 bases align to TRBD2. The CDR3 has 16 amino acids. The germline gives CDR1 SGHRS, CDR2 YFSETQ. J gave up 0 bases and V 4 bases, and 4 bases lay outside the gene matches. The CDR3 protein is CASSTGLAESTDTQYF. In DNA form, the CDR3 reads TGCGCCAGCAGCACGGGACTAGCGGAAAGCACAGATACGCAGTATTTT.

CDR3 amino acids: CASSYSNTIPYGYTF. The CDR3 bases are TGTGCCAGCAGTTACTCGAACACCATTCCCTATGGCTACACCTTC. The V call is TRBV6-5, the J call TRBJ1-2; D gene unclear. Germline CDR1 MNHEY, CDR2 SVGAGI. Trimming removed 0 bases at V and 4 bases at J, with 12 bases between. This CDR3 comprises 15 residues.